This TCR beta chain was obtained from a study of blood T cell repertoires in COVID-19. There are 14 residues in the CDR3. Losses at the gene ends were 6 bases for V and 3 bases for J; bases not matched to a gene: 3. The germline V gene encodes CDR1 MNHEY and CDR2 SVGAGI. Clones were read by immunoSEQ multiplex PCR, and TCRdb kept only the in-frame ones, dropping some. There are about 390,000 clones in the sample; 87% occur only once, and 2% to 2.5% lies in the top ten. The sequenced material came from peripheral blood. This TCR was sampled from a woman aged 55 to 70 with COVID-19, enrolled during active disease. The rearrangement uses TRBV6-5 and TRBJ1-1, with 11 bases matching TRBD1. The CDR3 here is CASRPGQGDTEAFF. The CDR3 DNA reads TGTGCCAGCAGGCCGGGACAGGGGGACACTGAAGCTTTCTTT.